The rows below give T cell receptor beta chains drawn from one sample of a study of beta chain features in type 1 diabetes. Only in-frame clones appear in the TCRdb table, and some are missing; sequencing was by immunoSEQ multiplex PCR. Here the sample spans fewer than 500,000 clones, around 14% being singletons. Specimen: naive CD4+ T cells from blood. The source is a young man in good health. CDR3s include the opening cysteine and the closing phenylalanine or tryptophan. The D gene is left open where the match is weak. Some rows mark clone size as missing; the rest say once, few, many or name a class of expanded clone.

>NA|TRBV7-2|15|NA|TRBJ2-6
CASSPRTSGANVLTF
TGTGCCAGCAGCCCCCGGACCTCTGGGGCCAACGTCCTGACTTTC
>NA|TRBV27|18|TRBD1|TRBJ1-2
CASSRRDRGKSRNYGYTF
TGTGCCAGCAGTCGCAGAGACAGGGGGAAATCCCGAAACTATGGCTACACCTTC
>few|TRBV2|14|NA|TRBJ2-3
CASSFGATQDTQYF
TGTGCCAGCAGTTTCGGGGCTACTCAAGATACGCAGTATTTT
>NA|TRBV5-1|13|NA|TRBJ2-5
CASSLVGGGSQYF
TGCGCCAGCAGCTTGGTAGGCGGAGGGTCCCAGTACTTC
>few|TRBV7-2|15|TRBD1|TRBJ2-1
CASILGGPHYNEQFF
TGTGCCAGCATCCTAGGGGGCCCACACTACAATGAGCAGTTCTTC
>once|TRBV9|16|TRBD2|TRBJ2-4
CASSVEAGASKNIQYF
TGTGCCAGCAGCGTAGAAGCGGGAGCATCCAAAAACATTCAGTACTTC
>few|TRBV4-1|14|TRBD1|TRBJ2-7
CASSQRQGGYEQYF
TGCGCCAGCAGCCAGAGACAGGGGGGTTACGAGCAGTACTTC
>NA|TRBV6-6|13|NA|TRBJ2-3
CASSYSTVDTQYF
TGTGCCAGCAGTTACTCGACGGTAGATACGCAGTATTTT
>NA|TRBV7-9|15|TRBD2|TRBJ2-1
CASSPGRGGYNEQFF
TGTGCCAGCAGCCCCGGGAGGGGGGGCTACAATGAGCAGTTCTTC
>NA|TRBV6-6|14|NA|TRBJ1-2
CASSSELEFGGYTF
TGTGCCAGCAGTTCAGAGCTCGAGTTCGGTGGCTACACCTTC
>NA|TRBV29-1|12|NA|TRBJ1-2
CSVFEGPYGYTF
TGCAGCGTTTTCGAGGGCCCCTACGGCTACACCTTC